Presented here are 7 T cell receptor beta chains from one specimen sequenced in a study of beta chain features in type 1 diabetes. Sequencing targeted expressed TCRB transcripts, as all isolated RNA had been reverse transcribed. Repertoires were generated with immunoSEQ multiplex PCR, while TCRdb's copy carries only in-frame clones and drops some. The sample contains about 360,000 clones, roughly 13% of which appear only once. The sequencing sample was made of naive CD4+ T cells from blood. All receptors come from a man between 18 and 35 years old in good health.

There are a few counts of this clone. The chain employs TRBV30 and TRBJ2-5; D is undetermined. Trimming removed 0 bases from V and 6 bases from J, with 14 bases in between. Looked up from germline, CDR1 is GTSNPN and CDR2 is SVGIG (reference sequence). The CDR3 loop spans 14 amino acids. CDR3 sequence (DNA): TGTGCCTGGAGTGTAGCACTTAGCTCGAAGACCCAGTACTTC. This codes for CAWSVALSSKTQYF.

This clone was found a few times. This rearrangement joins TRBV5-6 to TRBJ2-3; 9 nucleotides align to TRBD1. The CDR3 contains 14 residues. In germline, CDR1 is SGHDT, CDR2 YYEEEE. V shed 2 bases and J 3 bases; nucleotides not matched to a gene: 1. DNA for the CDR3: TGTGCCAGCAGCTTACAGGGGGCTACAGATACGCAGTATTTT. It codes for CASSLQGATDTQYF.

This clone has ten or more counts. This rearrangement joins TRBV14 to TRBJ2-5; no clear D. Per the germline V gene, CDR1 is SGHDN and CDR2 is FVKESK. The germline V and J ends were trimmed by 5 bases and 4 bases, with 14 bases remaining between them. This CDR3 has 14 amino acids. CDR3 region: CASSEQIVGETQYF. CDR3 in DNA: TGTGCCAGCAGCGAACAGATCGTGGGAGAGACCCAGTACTTC.

The genes are TRBV5-4 and TRBJ2-3; D might be TRBD1 (6 bases). The CDR3 contains 15 residues. CDR1 SGHNT and CDR2 YYREEE come from the germline V gene (reference sequence). The V gene lost 5 bases and the J gene lost 1 base, with 14 bases spanning the gap. CDR3 nucleotides: TGTGCCAGCAGTCTCCGACAGGTCGGCACAGATACGCAGTATTTT. This encodes CASSLRQVGTDTQYF.

This clone occurred a few times. The chain couples TRBV28 to TRBJ1-1; 7 bases align to TRBD1. V was clipped by 6 bases and J by 1 base; unmatched bases: 8. Germline CDR1 MDHEN, CDR2 SYDVKM. There are 15 residues in the CDR3. In DNA form, the CDR3 reads TGTGCCAGCAGGGCCTTGGGGACAGCGAACACTGAAGCTTTCTTT. It specifies CASRALGTANTEAFF.

This clone has just a few counts. This rearrangement joins TRBV7-9 to TRBJ2-1; TRBD1 matches 8 bases. The CDR3 sequence is 15 residues long. The junction had 11 bases not matched to a gene; V was cut back by 5 bases and J by 8 bases. From germline, CDR1 is SEHNR and CDR2 FQNEAQ (reference sequence). The DNA for the CDR3 is TGTGCCAGCAGCCTAAGGACAGGGAGGAGGCATGAGCAGTTCTTC. Translating it yields CASSLRTGRRHEQFF.

The chain recombines TRBV5-1 with TRBJ2-1; TRBD1 agrees at 10 bases. This CDR3 contains 14 residues. CDR1 is SGHRS and CDR2 is YFSETQ in the germline V gene. After removal of 7 bases from V and 4 bases from J, the junction contained 5 bases not matched to a gene. The CDR3 DNA reads as TGCGCCAGCGTCCGGGACAGGGGTTACAATGAGCAGTTCTTC. Translation: CASVRDRGYNEQFF.